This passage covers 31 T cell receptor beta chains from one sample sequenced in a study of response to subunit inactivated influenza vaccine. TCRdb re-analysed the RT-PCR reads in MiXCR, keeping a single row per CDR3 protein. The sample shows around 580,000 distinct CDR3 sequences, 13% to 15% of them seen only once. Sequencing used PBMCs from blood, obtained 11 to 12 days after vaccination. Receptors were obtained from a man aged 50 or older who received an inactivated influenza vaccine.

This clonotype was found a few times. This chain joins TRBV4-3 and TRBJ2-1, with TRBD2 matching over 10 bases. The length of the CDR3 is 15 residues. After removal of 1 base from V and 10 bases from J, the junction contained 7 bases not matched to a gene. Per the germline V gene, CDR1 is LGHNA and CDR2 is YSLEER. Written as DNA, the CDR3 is TGCGCCAGCAGCCAAGCGACGAAACTAGCGGGGGAGCAGTTCTTC. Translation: CASSQATKLAGEQFF.

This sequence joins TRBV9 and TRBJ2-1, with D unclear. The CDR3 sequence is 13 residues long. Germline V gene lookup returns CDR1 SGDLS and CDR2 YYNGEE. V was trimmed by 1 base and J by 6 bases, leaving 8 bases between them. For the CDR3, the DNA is TGTGCCAGCAGCGTAACCGGGTCCAATGAGCAGTTCTTC. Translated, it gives CASSVTGSNEQFF.

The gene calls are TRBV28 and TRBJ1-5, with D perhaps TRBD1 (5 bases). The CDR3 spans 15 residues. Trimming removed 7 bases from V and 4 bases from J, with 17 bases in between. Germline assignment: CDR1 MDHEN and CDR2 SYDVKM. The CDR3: CASKPAGTANQPQHF. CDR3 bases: TGTGCCAGCAAACCCGCCGGGACGGCAAATCAGCCCCAGCATTTT.

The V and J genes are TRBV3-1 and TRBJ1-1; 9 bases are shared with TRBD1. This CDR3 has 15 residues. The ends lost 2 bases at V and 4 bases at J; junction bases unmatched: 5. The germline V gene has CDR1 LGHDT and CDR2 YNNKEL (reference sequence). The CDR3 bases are TGTGCCAGCAGCCAAAGGACAGGGGTGGGCACTGAAGCTTTCTTT. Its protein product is CASSQRTGVGTEAFF.

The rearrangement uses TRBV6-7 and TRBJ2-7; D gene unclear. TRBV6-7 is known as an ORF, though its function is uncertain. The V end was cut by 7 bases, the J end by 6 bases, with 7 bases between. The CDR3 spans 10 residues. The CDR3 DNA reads TGTGCCAGCAACCCGGGCGAGCAGTACTTC. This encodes CASNPGEQYF.

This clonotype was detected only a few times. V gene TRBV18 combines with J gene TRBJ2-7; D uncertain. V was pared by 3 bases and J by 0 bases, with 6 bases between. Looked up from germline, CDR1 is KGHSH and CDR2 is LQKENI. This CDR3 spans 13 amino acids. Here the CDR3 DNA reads TGTGCCAGCTCACCGGCGAGCTCCTACGAGCAGTACTTC. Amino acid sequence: CASSPASSYEQYF.

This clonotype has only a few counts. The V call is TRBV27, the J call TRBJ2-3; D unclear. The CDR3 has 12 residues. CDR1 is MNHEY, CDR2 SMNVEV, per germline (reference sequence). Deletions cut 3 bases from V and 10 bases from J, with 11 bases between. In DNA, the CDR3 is TGTGCCAGCAGTTTCTCTGCCGGGTCGCAGTATTTT. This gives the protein CASSFSAGSQYF.

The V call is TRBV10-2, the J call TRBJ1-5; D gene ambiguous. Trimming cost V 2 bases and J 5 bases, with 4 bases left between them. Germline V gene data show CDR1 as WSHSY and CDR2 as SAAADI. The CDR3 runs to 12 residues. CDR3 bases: TGCGCCAGCAGTGAGAGGGATCAGCCCCAGCATTTT. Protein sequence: CASSERDQPQHF.

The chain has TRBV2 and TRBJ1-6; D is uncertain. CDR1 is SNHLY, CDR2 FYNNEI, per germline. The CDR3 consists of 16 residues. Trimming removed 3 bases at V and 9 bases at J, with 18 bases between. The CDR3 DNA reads TGTGCCAGCAGTGACTCGGCTGGGGTCCTAGGTTCACCCCTCCACTTT. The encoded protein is CASSDSAGVLGSPLHF.

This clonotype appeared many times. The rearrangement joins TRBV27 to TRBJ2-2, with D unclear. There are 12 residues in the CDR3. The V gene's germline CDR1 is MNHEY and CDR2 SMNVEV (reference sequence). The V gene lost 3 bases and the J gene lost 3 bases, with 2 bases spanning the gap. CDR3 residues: CASSFYTGELFF. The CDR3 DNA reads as TGTGCCAGCAGTTTCTACACCGGGGAGCTGTTTTTT.

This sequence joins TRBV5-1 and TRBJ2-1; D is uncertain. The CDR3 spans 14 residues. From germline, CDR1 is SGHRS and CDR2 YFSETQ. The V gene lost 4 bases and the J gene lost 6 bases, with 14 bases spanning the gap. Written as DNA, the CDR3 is TGCGCCAGCAGCCCGCGGAGCACCCCCAATGAGCAGTTCTTC. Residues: CASSPRSTPNEQFF.

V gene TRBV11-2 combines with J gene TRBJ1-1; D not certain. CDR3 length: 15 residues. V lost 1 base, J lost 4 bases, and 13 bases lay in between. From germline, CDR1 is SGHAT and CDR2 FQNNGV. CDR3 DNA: TGTGCCAGCAGCTTAGGAGAGGGCCAGAGCACTGAAGCTTTCTTT. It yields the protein CASSLGEGQSTEAFF.

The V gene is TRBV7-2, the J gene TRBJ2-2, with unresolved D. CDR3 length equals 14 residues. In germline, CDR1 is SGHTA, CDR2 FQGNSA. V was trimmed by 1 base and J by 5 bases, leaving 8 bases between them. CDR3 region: CASSLGGQTGELFF. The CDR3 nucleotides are TGTGCCAGCAGCTTAGGCGGTCAGACCGGGGAGCTGTTTTTT.

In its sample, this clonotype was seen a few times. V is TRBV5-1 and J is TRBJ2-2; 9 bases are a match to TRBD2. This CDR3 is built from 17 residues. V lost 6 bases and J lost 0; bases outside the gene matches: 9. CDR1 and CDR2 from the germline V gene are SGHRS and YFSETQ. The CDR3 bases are TGCGCCAGCAAAACCTATGGCGGGGGGGCGAACACCGGGGAGCTGTTTTTT. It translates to CASKTYGGGANTGELFF.

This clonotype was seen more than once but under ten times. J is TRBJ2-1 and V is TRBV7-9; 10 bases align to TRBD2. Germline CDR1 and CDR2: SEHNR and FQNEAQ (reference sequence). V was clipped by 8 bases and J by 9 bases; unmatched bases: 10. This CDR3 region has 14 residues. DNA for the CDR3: TGTGCCAGCGGAGCGGGGGGGTTTTTGGGTGAGCAGTTCTTC. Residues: CASGAGGFLGEQFF.

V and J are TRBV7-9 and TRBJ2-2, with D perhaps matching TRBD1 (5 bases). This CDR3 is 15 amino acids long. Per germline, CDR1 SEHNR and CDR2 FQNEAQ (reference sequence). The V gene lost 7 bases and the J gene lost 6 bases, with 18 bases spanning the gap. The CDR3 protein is CASTQSRSGSGELFF. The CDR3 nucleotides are TGTGCCAGCACCCAAAGTCGTTCAGGGTCCGGGGAGCTGTTTTTT.

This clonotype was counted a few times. The CDR3 DNA is TGCAGTGCTAGGGAACAGGGGGTGAGACAAGAGACCCAGTACTTC. It encodes CSAREQGVRQETQYF. V gene TRBV20-1 combines with J gene TRBJ2-5; 8 bases align to TRBD1. The CDR3 length is 15 residues. Trimming took 3 bases from V and 2 from J; bases not matched to a gene: 8. From germline, CDR1 is DFQATT and CDR2 SNEGSKA (reference sequence).

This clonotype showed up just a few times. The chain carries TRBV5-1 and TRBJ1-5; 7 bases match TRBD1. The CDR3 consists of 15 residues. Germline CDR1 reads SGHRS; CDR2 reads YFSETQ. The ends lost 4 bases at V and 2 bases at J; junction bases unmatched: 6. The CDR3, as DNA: TGCGCCAGCAGCGCCGATGGACAGGGCAATCAGCCCCAGCATTTT. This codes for CASSADGQGNQPQHF.

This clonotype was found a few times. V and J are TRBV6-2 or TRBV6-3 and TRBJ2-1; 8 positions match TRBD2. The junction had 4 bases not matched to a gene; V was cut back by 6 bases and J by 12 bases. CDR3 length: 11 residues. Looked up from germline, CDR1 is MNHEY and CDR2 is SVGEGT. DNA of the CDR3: TGTGCCAGCAGCCTGCGGGGGGCGCAGTTCTTC. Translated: CASSLRGAQFF.

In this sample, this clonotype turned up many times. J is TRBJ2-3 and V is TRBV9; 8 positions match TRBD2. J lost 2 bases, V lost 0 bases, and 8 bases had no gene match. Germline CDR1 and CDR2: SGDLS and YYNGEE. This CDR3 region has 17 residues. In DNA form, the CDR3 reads TGTGCCAGCAGCGTAGGGGTTTCGGGGGGGCACACAGATACGCAGTATTTT. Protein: CASSVGVSGGHTDTQYF.

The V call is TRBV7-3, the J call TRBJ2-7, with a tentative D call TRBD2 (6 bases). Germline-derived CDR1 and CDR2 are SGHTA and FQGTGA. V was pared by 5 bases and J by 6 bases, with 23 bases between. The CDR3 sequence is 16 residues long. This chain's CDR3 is CASSPPGGIPFFEQYF. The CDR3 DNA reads TGTGCCAGCAGCCCACCCGGCGGGATCCCGTTCTTCGAGCAGTACTTC.

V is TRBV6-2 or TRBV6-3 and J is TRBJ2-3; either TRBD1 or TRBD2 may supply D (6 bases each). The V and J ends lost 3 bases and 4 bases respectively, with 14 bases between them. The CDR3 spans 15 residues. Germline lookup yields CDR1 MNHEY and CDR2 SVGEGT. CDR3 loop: CASSYWGARADTQYF. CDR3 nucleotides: TGTGCCAGCAGTTATTGGGGGGCCCGCGCAGATACGCAGTATTTT.

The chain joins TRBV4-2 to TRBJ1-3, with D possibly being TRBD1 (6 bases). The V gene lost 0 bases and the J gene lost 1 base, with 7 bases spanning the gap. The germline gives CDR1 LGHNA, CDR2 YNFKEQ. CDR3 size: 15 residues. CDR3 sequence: CASSQDQGSGNTIYF. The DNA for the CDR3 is TGTGCCAGCAGCCAAGATCAGGGGTCTGGAAACACCATATATTTT.

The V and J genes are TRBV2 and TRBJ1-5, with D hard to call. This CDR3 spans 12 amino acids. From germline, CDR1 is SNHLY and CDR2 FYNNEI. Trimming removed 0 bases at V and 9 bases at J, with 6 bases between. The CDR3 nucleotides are TGTGCCAGCAGTGAAGCTGAGTGGCCCCAGCATTTT. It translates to CASSEAEWPQHF.

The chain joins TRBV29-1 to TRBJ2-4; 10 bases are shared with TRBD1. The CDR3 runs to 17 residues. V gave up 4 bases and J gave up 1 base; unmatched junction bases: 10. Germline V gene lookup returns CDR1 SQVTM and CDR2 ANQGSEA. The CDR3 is CSVGQGAYGMAKNIQYF. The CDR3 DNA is TGCAGCGTTGGACAGGGGGCGTATGGGATGGCCAAAAACATTCAGTACTTC.

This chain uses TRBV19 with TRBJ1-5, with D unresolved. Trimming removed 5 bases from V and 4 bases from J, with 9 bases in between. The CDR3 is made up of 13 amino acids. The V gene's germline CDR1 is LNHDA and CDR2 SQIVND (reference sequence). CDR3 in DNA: TGTGCCAGTAGTCAAGTACGGAATCAGCCCCAGCATTTT. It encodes CASSQVRNQPQHF.

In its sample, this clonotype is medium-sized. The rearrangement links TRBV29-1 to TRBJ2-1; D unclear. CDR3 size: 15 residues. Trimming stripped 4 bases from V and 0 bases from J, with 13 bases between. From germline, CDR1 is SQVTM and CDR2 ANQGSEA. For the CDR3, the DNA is TGCAGCGTTGGAAAGACGGGTATCTCCTACAATGAGCAGTTCTTC. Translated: CSVGKTGISYNEQFF.

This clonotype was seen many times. In DNA form, the CDR3 reads TGTGCCACAGGGGCCTCGAGCAATCAGCCCCAGCATTTT. It is translated as CATGASSNQPQHF. The V and J genes are TRBV21-1 and TRBJ1-5. TRBV21-1 is a documented pseudogene. The CDR3 totals 13 residues.

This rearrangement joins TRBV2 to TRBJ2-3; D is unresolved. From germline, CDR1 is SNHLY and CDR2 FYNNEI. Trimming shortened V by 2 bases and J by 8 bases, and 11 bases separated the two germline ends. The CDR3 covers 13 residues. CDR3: CASSEPGVGTQYF. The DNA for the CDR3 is TGTGCCAGCAGTGAACCCGGCGTTGGTACGCAGTATTTT.

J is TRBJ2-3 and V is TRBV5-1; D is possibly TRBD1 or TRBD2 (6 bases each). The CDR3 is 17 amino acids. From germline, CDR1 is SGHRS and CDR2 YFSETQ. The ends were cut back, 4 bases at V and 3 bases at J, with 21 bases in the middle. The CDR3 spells CASSPELGGIDTDTQYF. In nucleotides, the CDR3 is TGCGCCAGCAGCCCGGAGTTGGGGGGCATTGATACAGATACGCAGTATTTT.

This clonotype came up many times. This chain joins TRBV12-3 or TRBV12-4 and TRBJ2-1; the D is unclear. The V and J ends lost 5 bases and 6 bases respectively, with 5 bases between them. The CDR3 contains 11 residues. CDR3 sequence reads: CASSPSNEQFF. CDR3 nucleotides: TGTGCCAGCAGTCCATCCAATGAGCAGTTCTTC.